This T cell receptor (beta chain) was recorded in a study of shared clonotypes between healthy human individuals. Germline CDR1 reads MRHNA; CDR2 reads SNTAGT. The ends lost 8 bases at V and 4 bases at J; junction bases unmatched: 14. The CDR3 is 18 amino acids. It was at deep level that the assay was run. Once extracted for a subset, genomic DNA was divided evenly among several immunoSEQ plates. Measured with immunoSEQ multiplex PCR; TCRdb has only the in-frame clones, and not every one. The sample has about 490,000 clones; roughly 85% are singletons. The clonotype comes from a woman in her thirties or forties in good health. Some clones in this sample may be carry-over from other donors' samples. The chain uses TRBV6-4 and TRBJ2-5; 15 bases line up with TRBD2. Sample: PBMCs. The CDR3: CASLRTSGRVRVGETQYF. In nucleotides, the CDR3 is TGTGCCAGCTTGAGGACTAGCGGGAGGGTGAGGGTTGGAGAGACCCAGTACTTC.